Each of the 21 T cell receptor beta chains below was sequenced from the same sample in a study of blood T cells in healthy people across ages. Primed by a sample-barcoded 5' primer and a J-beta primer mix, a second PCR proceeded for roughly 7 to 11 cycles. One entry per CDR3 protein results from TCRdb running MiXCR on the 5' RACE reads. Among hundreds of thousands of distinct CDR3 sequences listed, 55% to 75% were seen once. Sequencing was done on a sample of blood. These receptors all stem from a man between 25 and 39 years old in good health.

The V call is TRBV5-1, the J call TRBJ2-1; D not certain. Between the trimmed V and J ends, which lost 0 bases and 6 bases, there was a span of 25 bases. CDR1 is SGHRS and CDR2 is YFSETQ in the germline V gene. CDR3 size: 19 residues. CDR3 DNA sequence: TGCGCCAGCAGCTTGGCGGCAGGATCACGCATTACAAGCGCCAATGAGCAGTTCTTC. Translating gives CASSLAAGSRITSANEQFF.

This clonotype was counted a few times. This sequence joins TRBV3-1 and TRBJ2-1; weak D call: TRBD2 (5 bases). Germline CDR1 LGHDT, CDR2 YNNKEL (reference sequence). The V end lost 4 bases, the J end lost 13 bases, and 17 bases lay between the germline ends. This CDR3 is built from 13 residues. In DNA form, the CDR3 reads TGTGCCAGCAGCCCCCCAATGGAGCGGCTTCAGTTCTTC. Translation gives CASSPPMERLQFF.

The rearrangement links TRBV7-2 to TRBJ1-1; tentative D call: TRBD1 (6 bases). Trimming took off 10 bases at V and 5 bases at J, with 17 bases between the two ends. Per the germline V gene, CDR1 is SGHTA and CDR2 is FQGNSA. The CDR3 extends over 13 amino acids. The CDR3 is CAILGHPRTEAFF. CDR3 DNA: TGTGCCATCCTGGGACACCCGAGGACTGAAGCTTTCTTT.

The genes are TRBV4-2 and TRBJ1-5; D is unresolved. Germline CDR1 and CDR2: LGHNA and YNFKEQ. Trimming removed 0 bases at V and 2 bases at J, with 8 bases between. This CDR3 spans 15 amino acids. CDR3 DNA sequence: TGTGCCAGCAGCCAAGATTTAGTGGGCAATCAGCCCCAGCATTTT. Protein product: CASSQDLVGNQPQHF.

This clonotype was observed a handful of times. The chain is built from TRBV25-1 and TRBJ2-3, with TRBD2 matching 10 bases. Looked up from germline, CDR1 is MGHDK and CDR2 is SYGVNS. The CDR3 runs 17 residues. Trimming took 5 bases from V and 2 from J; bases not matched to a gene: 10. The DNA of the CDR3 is TGTGCCAGCAGTTCCTCTAGCGGGGGCCTCCTCACAGATACGCAGTATTTT. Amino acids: CASSSSSGGLLTDTQYF.

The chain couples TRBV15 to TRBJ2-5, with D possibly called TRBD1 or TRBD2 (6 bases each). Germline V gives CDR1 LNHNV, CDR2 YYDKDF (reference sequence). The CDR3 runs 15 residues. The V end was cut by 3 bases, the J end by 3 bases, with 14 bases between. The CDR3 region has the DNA TGTGCCACCAGCAGTTGGGGGGCAGGGAAAGAGACCCAGTACTTC. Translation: CATSSWGAGKETQYF.

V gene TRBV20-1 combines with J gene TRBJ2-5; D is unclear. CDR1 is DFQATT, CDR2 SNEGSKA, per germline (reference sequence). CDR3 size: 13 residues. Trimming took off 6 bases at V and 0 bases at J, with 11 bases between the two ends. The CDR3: CSAVSGNQETQYF. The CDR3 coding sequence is TGCAGTGCCGTGTCGGGTAACCAAGAGACCCAGTACTTC.

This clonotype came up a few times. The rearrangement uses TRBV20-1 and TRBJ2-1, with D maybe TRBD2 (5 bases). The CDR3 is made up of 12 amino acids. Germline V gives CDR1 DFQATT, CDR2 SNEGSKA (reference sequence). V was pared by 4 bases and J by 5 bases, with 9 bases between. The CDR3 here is CSAKRFNNEQFF. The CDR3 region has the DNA TGCAGTGCTAAGCGGTTTAACAATGAGCAGTTCTTC.

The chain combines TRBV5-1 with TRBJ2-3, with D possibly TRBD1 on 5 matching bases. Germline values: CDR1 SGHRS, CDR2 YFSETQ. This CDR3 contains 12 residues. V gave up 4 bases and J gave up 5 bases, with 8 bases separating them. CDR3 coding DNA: TGCGCCAGCAGCCAGGGATTAGATACGCAGTATTTT. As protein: CASSQGLDTQYF.

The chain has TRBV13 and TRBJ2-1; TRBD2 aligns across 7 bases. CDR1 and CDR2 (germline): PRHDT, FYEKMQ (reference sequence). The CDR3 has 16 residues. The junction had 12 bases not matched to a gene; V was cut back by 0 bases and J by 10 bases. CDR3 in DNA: TGTGCCAGCAGCTTAGGCGGGGGGTATTATAGCGAGGAGCAGTTCTTC. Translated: CASSLGGGYYSEEQFF.

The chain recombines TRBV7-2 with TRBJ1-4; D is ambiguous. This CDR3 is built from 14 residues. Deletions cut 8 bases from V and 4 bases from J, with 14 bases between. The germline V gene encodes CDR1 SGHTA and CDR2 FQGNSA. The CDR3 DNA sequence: TGTGCCAGCCGTGGGTCATCCATTAATGAAAAACTGTTTTTT. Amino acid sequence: CASRGSSINEKLFF.

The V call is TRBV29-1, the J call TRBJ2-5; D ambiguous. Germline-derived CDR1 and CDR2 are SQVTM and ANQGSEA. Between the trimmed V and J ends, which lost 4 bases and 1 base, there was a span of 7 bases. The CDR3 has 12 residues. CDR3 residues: CSVVYLQETQYF. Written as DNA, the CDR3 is TGCAGCGTTGTTTACCTCCAAGAGACCCAGTACTTC.

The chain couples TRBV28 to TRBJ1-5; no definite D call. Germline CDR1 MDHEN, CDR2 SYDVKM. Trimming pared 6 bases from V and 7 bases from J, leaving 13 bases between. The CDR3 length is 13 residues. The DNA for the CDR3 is TGTGCCAGCAGACGGCAGTTGGGACAGCCCCAGCATTTT. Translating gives CASRRQLGQPQHF.

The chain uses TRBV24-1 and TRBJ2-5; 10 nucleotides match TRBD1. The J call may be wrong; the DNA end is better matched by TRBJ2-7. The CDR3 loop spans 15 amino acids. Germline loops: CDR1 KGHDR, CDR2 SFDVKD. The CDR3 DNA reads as TGTGCCACCAGTGATTCGTCCGGGACAGGGGACGAGCAGTACTTC. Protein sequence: CATSDSSGTGDEQYF.

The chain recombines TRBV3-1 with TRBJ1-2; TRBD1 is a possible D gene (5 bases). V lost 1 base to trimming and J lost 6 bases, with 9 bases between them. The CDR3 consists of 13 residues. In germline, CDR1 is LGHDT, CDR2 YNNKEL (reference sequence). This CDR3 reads CASSQVGDDGYTF. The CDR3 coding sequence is TGTGCCAGCAGCCAAGTGGGGGATGATGGCTACACCTTC.

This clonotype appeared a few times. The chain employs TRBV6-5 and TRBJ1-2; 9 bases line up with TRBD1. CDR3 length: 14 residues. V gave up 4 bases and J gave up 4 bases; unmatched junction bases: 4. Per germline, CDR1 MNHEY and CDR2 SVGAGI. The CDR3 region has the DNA TGTGCCAGCAGTTCGGGACAGGGCTTCTATGGCTACACCTTC. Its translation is CASSSGQGFYGYTF.

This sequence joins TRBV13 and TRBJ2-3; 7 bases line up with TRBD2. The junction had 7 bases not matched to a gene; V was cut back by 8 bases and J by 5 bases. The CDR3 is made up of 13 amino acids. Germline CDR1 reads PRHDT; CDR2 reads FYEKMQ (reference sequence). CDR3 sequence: CASAPSGKDTQYF. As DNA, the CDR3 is TGTGCCAGCGCCCCAAGCGGGAAAGATACGCAGTATTTT.

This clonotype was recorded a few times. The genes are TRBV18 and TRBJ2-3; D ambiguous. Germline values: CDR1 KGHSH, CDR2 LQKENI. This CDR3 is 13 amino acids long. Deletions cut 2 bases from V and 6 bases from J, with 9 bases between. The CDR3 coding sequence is TGTGCCAGCTCACCAAATGGTGGGGATACGCAGTATTTT. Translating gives CASSPNGGDTQYF.

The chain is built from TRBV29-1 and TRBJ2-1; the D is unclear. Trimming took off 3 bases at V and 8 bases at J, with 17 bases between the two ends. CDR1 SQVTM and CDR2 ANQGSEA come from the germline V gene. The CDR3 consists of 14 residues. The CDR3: CSVEAGPSADEQFF. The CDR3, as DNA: TGCAGCGTTGAGGCCGGGCCCAGCGCCGATGAGCAGTTCTTC.

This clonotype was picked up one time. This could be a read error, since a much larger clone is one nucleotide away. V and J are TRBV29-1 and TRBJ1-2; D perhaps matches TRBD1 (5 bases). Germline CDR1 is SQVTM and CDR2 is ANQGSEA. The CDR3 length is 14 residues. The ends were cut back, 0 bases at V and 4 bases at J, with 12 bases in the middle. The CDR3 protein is CSVEERDGRYGYTF. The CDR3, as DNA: TGCAGCGTTGAAGAGAGGGACGGACGCTATGGCTACACCTTC.

CDR3 DNA sequence: TGTGCCAGCAGCTTAGTTGCTGGGAATGACGGCATTCAGTACTTC. It codes for CASSLVAGNDGIQYF. J is TRBJ2-4 and V is TRBV7-2; no clear D. The germline gives CDR1 SGHTA, CDR2 FQGNSA. There are 15 residues in the CDR3. The V and J ends lost 1 base and 9 bases respectively, with 16 bases between them. Combining the CDR3 with reference TRBV7-2 and TRBJ2-4 gives the whole variable domain GAGVSQSPSNKVTEKGKDVELRCDPISGHTALYWYRQSLGQGLEFLIYFQGNSAPDKSGLPSDRFSAERTGGSVSTLTIQRTQQEDSAVYLCASSLVAGNDGIQYFGAGTRLSVL.